This TCR beta chain was identified in a study of T cells in Graves' hyperthyroidism and ophthalmopathy. Per germline, CDR1 DFQATT and CDR2 SNEGSKA (reference sequence). V dropped 6 bases and J dropped 0 bases, with 9 bases sitting between them. There are 13 residues in the CDR3. Amplified TCR beta CDR3 regions derived from RNA transcripts. An initial round of RT-PCR targeting the TCR CDR3 relied on the HTBI primer set. TCRdb redid the calling of the multiplex PCR reads with MiXCR, one entry per CDR3 protein. The table records 500,000 to 600,000 distinct CDR3 sequences, about half of them present only once. Study findings and constraints: The model made its ophthalmopathy prediction, and onset followed a median roughly six months later. Ophthalmopathy was distinguished from stable hyperthyroidism by 13 V-J signatures.

With regard to this clonotype: As yet, its antigen is unknown.

The sample comprised peripheral blood or thyroid tissue (not recorded which). V gene TRBV20-1 combines with J gene TRBJ1-5; D uncertain. The sequence derives from an adult woman with Graves' disease, either hyperthyroidism or ophthalmopathy (not recorded which). The CDR3: CSASWVSNQPQHF. The CDR3 DNA is TGCAGTGCGAGCTGGGTTAGCAATCAGCCCCAGCATTTT.